Included here is one T cell receptor beta chain sequence, with context. What this receptor recognizes is not known. No qualities accompany the bases; no much larger clone lies one base away. The sample belongs to a study of T cells in Graves' hyperthyroidism and ophthalmopathy (dated by TCRdb to about 2019). About the full investigation: Peripheral blood samples were taken at initial diagnosis, before any treatment was given. TCR V-J signatures able to tell the groups apart were searched for in a discovery cohort of some 100 patients, of whom around 42 had Graves' ophthalmopathy and around 57 had stable Graves' hyperthyroidism. For training and testing, the 100 or so patients in the discovery cohort were randomly divided in a 7:3 ratio. In over five Graves' hyperthyroidism patients, the study also compared T-cell repertoires from thyroid tissue with T-cell repertoires from blood. After sampling, hyperthyroidism patients received methimazole starting at 30 mg daily, and ophthalmopathy patients received high-dose intravenous methylprednisolone. Prospective prediction of ophthalmopathy was tested in an independent validation cohort consisting of roughly 19 hyperthyroidism patients and 15 to 17 patients who later progressed to ophthalmopathy. The paper reports TCR Vbeta CDR3 sequencing of approximately 130 peripheral blood samples: 43 ophthalmopathy, around 80 hyperthyroidism and some 17 progressor patients.

The cysteine opens and the phenylalanine closes a CDR3 of 14 amino acids. Only the CDR3 DNA stays, 42 bases, in frame from base 1. The germline V gene (reference sequence) gives CDR1 as GTSNPN and CDR2 as SVGIG. V gives up 0 bases and J gives up 4 bases, and the segment between their germline ends measures 12 bases. Ophthalmopathy patients had moderately to severely active disease, with a Clinical Activity Score of 3 or more, a NOSPECS grade of 4 or more, and a disease duration of less than 3 months. The study excluded patients with uncontrolled infections, other autoimmune diseases, pregnancy or lactation. Diagnoses relied on clinical symptoms, serum thyroxine and TRAb, thyroid ultrasound and orbital computed tomography. PBMCs were separated from roughly 9.3 ml of fresh peripheral blood using Ficoll-Paque density gradient centrifugation. Total RNA was extracted with Trizol reagent, and quality was checked on an Agilent 2100 Bioanalyzer.

The paper's findings and limits, for the study overall: Most expanded thyroid clonotypes (frequency above 0.001) were also detected in blood, a finding suggesting that blood repertoires may reflect thyroid immune responses. A 13 V-J signature model separated ophthalmopathy from stable hyperthyroidism, with nearly 90% sensitivity and roughly 82% specificity in cross-validation and 80%/75% in testing. During validation, the model predicted progression to ophthalmopathy a median of approximately six months ahead of onset, with roughly 65% sensitivity and roughly 75% specificity. Sample size was not statistically predetermined, and blinding of investigators to group allocation was not performed.

TCR beta CDR3 regions were amplified from RNA transcripts. For the first round of RT-PCR on the TCR CDR3, the HTBI primer set was used together with the Qiagen OneStep RT-PCR kit. Libraries were constructed in a second round of multiplex PCR, after which size selection and purification were performed. The libraries were sequenced on an Illumina HiSeq2000 using paired-end 100 bp reads. In the source study's methods: Raw data were processed with SOAPnuke, discarding reads with adapters, uncalled bases, mean Phred below 15, or no exact constant-primer or identifier match. COPE v1.2.5 was used to merge high-quality paired reads, and clonotypes were defined as unique nucleotide sequences. Clonotypes were aligned to IMGT TRBV, TRBD and TRBJ reference segments using MiTCR v1.1. Analysis was restricted to V-J combinations with a frequency above 0.0001, which covered over 98% of repertoires. A TCS score was defined as the ratio of F50 (clonal expansion) to E x V (chaos), with BLOSUM62-based TCRdist applied between CDR3 peptides within each V-J. Welch's t-statistics and random forest reduced fewer than 550 V-J features to 13, which were used in a naive Bayes classifier (R e1071). TCRdb itself trimmed the public reads at Q25 with fastp, ran MiXCR and retained productive beta chains. CDR3 protein sequences are deduplicated, and each keeps its most common genes and DNA. V and J calls and clone size were set by TCRdb, not the authors. The sample data list 600,000 to 650,000 distinct CDR3 sequences, and less than 25% of these were observed just once. The ten largest clones represent under 35% of the sample.

The sequence derives from a man between 25 and 39 years old with Graves' ophthalmopathy. The rearranged chain carries TRBV30 and TRBJ1-1; matching of 5 bases hints at TRBD1 as the D gene. Sequences were obtained from blood. The DNA is TGTGCCTGGAGTGTCCCAGGGTGGGCCACTGAAGCTTTCTTT. Its protein is CAWSVPGWATEAFF. With all but the CDR3 taken from the reference TRBV30 and TRBJ1-1 genes, the full variable domain is: SQTIHQWPATLVQPVGSPLSLECTVEGTSNPNLYWYRQAAGRGLQLLFYSVGIGQISSEVPQNLSASRPQDRQFILSSKKLLLSDSGFYLCAWSVPGWATEAFFGQGTRLTVV.